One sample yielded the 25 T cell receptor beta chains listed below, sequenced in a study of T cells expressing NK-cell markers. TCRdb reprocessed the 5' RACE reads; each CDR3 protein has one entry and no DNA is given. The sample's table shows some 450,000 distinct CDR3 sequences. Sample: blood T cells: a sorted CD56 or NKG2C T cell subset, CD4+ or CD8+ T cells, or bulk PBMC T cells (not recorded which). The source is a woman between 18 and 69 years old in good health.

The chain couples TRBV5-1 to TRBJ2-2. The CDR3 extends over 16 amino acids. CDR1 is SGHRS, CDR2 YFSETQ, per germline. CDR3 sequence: CASSSLTVGSTGELFF.

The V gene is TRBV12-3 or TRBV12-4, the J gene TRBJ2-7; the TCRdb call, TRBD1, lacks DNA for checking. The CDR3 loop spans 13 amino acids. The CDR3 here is CASRRGLTYEQYF.

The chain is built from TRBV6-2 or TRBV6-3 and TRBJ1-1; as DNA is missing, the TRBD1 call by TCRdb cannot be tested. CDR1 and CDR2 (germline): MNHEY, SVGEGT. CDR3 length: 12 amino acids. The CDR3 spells CASSQGQGEAFF.

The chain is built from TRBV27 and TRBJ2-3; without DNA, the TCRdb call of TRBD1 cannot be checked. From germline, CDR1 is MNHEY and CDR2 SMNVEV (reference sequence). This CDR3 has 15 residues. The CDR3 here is CASSLGGLPTDTQYF.

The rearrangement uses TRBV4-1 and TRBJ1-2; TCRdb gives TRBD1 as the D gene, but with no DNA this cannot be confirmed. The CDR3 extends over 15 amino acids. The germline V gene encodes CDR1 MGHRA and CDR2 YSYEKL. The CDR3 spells CASSQPPGGTYGYTF.

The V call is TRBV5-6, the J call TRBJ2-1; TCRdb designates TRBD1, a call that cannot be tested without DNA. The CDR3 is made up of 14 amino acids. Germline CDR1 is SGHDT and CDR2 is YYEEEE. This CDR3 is CASSSGTGMNEQFF.

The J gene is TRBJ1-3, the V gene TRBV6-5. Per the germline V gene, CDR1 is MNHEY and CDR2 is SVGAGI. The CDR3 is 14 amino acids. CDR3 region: CASSSSGRGNTIYF.

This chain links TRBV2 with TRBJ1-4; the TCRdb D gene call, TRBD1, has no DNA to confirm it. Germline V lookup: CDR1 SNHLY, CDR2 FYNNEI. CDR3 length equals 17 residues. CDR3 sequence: CASSEGEPGQESEKLFF.

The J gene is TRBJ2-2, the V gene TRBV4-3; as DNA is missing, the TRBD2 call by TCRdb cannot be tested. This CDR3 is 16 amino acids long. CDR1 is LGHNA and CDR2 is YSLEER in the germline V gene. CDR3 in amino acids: CASRQNSGSETGELFF.

The CDR3 loop is CASSTEGSNQPQHF. This chain uses TRBV6-1 with TRBJ1-5. The germline gives CDR1 MNHNS, CDR2 SASEGT. The CDR3 is 14 residues long.

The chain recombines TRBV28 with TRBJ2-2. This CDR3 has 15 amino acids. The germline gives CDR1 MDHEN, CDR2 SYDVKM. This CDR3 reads CASSQGAANTGELFF.

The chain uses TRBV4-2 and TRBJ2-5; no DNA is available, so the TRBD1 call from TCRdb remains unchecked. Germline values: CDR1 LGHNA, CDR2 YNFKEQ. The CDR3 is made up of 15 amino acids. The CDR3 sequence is CASSQEPRDGETQYF.

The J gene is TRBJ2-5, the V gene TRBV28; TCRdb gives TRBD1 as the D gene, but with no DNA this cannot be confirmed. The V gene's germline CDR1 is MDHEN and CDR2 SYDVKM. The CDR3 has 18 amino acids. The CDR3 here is CASSLRAPGTGPKETQYF.

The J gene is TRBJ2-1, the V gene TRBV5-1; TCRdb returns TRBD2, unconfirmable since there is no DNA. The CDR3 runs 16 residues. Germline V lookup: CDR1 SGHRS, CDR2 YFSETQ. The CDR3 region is CASSLAAGYTSNEQFF.

The CDR3 sequence is CASSSTFWDSAGELFF. The chain links TRBV11-2 to TRBJ2-2. CDR1 SGHAT and CDR2 FQNNGV come from the germline V gene. The CDR3 has 16 amino acids.

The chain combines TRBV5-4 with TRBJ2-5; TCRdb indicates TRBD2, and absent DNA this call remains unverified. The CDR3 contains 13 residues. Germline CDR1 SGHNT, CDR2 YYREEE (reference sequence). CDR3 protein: CASSNTRGETQYF.

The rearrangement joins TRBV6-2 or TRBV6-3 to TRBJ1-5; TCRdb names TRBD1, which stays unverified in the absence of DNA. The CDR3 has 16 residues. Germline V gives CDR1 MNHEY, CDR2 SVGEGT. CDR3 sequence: CASSSPRGGSNQPQHF.

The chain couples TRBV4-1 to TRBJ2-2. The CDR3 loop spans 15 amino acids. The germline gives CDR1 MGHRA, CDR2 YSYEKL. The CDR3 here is CASSREFANTGELFF.

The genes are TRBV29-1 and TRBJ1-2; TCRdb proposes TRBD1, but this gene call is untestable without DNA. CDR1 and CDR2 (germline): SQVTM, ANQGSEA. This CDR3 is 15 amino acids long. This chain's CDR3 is CSVPFGQGSPYGYTF.

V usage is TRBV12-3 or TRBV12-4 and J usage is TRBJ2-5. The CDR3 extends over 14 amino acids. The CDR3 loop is CASSPGGTQETQYF.

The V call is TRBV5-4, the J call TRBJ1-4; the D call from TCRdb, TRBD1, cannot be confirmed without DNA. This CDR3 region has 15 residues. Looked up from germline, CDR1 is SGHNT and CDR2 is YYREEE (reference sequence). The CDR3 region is CASSTGTGGGEKLFF.

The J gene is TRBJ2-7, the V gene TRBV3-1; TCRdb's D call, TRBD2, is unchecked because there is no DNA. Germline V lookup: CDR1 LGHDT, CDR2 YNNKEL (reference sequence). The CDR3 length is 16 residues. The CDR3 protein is CASSFLLAGGPYEQYF.

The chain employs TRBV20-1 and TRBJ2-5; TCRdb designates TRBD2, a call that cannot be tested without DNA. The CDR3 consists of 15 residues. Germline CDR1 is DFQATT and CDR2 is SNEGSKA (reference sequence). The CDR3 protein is CSARRALAGDGTQYF.

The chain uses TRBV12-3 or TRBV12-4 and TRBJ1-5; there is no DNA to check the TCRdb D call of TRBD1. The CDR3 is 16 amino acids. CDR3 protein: CASSFGGRGDNQPQHF.

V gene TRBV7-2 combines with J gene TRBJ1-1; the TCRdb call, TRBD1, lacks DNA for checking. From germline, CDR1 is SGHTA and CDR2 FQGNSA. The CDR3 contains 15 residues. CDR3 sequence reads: CASSPTRGQGTEAFF.